This TCR beta chain was sequenced during a study of radiation and T cells in renal cell carcinoma. Across the study: Nephrectomy followed 15 Gy stereotactic body radiation by 4 weeks.

This clone is a singleton in its sample. What it binds is not known. The CDR3 loop spans 12 amino acids. V was pared by 0 bases and J by 8 bases, with 7 bases between. CDR1 and CDR2 from the germline V gene are LGHNA and YSLEER. General study results and limits: From baseline, blood top tumor clonotypes peaked at 2 weeks post-radiation.

The time point here: blood 2 weeks post-SBRT. As for treatment: 15 Gy SBRT to primary tumor, nephrectomy 4 weeks later. Radiation-treated patients gave blood at baseline, week 2 and week 4. The patient's renal cell carcinoma had clear cell pathology. Assay used: immunoSEQ multiplex PCR; TCRdb lists only in-frame clones, some missing. The top ten clones hold approximately 22% of a sample with around 86,000 clones, 70% to 90% of them seen once. The sequence derives from a woman between 45 and 60 years old with renal cell carcinoma. The chain has TRBV4-3 and TRBJ1-2, with unresolved D. Specimen: blood, collected from a patient whose treatment included radiotherapy and nephrectomy. The DNA for the CDR3 is TGCGCCAGCAGCCAAGACATGGGAGGCTACACCTTC. This translates into CASSQDMGGYTF.